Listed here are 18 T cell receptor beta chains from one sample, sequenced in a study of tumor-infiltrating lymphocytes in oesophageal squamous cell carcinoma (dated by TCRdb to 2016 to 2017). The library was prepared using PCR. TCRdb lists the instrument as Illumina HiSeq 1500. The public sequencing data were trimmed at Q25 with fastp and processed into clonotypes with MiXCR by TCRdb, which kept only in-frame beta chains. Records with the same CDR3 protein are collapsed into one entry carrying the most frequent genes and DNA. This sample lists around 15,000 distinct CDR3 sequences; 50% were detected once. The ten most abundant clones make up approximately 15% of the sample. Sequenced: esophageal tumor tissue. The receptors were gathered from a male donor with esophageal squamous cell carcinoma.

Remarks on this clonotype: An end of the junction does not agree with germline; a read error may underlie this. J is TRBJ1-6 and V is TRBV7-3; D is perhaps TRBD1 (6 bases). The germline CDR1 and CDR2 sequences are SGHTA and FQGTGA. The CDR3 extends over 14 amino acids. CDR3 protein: CAHRGGPHSYGQYF. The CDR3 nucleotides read TGTGCCCACCGAGGGGGACCGCACTCCTACGGGCAGTACTTT.

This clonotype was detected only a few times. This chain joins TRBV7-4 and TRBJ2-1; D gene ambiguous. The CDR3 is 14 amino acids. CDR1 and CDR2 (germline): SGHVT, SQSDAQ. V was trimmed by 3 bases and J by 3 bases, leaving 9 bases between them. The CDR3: CASSLDGRYNEQFF. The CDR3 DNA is TGTGCCAGCAGCTTGGACGGACGCTACAATGAGCAGTTCTTC.

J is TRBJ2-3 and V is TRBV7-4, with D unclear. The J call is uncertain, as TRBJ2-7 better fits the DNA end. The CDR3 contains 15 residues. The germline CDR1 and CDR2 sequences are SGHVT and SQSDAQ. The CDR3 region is CASSLRWSSYNEQYF. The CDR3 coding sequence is TGTGCCAGCAGCTTAAGGTGGAGCTCCTACAATGAGCAGTACTTC.

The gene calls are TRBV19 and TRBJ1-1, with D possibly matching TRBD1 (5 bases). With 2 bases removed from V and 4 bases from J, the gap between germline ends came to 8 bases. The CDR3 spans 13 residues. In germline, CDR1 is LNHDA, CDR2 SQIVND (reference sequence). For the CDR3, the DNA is TGTGCCAGTAGTATACGGGGGTTCACTGAAGCTTTCTTT. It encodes CASSIRGFTEAFF. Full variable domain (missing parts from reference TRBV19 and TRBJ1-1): DGGITQSPKYLFRKEGQNVTLSCEQNLNHDAMYWYRQDPGQGLRLIYYSQIVNDFQKGDIAEGYSVSREKKESFPLTVTSAQKNPTAFYLCASSIRGFTEAFFGQGTRLTVV.

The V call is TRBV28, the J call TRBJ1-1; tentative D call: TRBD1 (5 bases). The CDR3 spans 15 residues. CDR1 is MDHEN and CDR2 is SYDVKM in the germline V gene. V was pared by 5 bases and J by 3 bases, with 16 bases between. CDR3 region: CASSPGGGRDTEAFF. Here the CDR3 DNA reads TGTGCCAGCAGTCCTGGGGGAGGGAGGGACACTGAAGCTTTCTTT.

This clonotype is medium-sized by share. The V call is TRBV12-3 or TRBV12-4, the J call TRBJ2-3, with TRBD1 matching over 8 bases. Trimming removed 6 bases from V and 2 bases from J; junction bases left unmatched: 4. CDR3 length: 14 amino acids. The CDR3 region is CASRRDRNTDTQYF. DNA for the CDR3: TGTGCCAGCAGACGGGACAGGAACACAGATACGCAGTATTTT.

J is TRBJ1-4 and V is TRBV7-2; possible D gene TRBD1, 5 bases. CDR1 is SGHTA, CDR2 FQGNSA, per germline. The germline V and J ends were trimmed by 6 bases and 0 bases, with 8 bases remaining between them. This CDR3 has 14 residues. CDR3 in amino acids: CASRQGATNEKLFF. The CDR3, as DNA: TGTGCCAGCAGGCAGGGAGCAACTAATGAAAAACTGTTTTTT.

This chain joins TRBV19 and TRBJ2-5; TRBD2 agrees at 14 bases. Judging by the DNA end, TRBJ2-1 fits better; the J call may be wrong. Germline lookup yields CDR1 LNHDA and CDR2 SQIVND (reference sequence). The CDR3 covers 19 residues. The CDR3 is CASSTEGTSGSIAYNEQFF. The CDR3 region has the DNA TGTGCCAGTAGTACGGAGGGGACTAGCGGGAGTATCGCCTACAATGAGCAGTTCTTC.

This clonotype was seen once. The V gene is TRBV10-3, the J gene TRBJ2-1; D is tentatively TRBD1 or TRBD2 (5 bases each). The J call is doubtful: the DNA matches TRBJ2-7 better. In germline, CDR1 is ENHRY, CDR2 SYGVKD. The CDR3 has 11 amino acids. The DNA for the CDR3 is TGTGCCATCAGTGAGGGGACGGAGCAGTACTTC. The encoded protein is CAISEGTEQYF.

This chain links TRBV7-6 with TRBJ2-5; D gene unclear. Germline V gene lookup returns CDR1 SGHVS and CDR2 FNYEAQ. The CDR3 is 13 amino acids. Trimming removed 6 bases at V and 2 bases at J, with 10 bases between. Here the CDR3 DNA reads TGTGCCAGCAGTTCAGTGCGGCAAGAGACCCAGTACTTC. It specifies CASSSVRQETQYF. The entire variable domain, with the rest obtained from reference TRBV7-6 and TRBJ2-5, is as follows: GAGVSQSPRYKVTKRGQDVALRCDPISGHVSLYWYRQALGQGPEFLTYFNYEAQQDKSGLPNDRFSAERPEGSISTLTIQRTEQRDSAMYRCASSSVRQETQYFGPGTRLLVL.

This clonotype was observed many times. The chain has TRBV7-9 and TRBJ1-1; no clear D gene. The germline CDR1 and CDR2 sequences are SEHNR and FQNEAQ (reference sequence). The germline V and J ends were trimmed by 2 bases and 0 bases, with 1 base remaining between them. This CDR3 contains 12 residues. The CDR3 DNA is TGTGCCAGCAGCTTAATGAACACTGAAGCTTTCTTT. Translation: CASSLMNTEAFF.

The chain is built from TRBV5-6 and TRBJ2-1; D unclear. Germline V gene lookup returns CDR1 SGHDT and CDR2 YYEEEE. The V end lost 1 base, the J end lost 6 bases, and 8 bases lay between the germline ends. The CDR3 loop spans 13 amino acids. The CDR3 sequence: CASSLIGPNEQFF. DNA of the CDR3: TGTGCCAGCAGCTTGATCGGACCCAATGAGCAGTTCTTC.

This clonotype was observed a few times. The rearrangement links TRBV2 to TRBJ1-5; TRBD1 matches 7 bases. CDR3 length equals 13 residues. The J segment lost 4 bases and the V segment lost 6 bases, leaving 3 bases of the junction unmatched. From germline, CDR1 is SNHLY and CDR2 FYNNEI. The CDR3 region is CASRTQGNQPQHF. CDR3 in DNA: TGTGCCAGCAGGACACAGGGGAATCAGCCCCAGCATTTT.

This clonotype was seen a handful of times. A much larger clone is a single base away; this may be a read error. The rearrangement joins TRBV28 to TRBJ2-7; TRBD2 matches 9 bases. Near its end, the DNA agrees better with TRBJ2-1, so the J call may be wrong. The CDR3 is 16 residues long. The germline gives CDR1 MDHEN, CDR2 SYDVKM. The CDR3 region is CASSLWSSGITYEQFF. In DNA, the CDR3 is TGTGCCAGCAGTTTATGGTCTAGCGGGATTACGTACGAGCAGTTCTTC.

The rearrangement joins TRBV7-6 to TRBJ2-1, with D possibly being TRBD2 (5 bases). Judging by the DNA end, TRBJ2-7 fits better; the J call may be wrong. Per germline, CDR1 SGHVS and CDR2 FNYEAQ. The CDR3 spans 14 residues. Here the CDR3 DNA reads TGTGCCAGCAGCTTGGCAGAGGGTCCCTACGAGCAGTACTTC. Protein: CASSLAEGPYEQYF.

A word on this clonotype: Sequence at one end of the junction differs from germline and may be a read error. The CDR3 protein is CASCQQGWDADTLYF. The CDR3 coding sequence is TGTGCCAGCTGTCAACAGGGGTGGGACGCAGATACGCTGTATTTT. V and J are TRBV28 and TRBJ1-1; 7 bases match TRBD1. Germline lookup yields CDR1 MDHEN and CDR2 SYDVKM. The CDR3 extends over 15 amino acids.

CDR3 region: CASSPRTSYEQYF. Written as DNA, the CDR3 is TGTGCCAGCAGCCCCCGGACTAGCTACGAGCAGTACTTC. V gene TRBV7-3 combines with J gene TRBJ2-5, with TRBD2 matching over 7 bases. Judging by the DNA end, TRBJ2-7 fits better; the J call may be wrong. Per the germline V gene, CDR1 is SGHTA and CDR2 is FQGTGA. The CDR3 covers 13 residues.

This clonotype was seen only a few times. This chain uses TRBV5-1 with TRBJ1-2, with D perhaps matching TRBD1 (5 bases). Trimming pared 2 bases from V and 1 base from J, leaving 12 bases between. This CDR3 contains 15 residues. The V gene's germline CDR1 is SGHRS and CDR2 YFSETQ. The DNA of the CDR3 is TGCGCCAGCAGCTTAGGTTCAGGGAGTAACTATGGCTACACCTTC. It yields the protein CASSLGSGSNYGYTF.